The rows below give T cell receptor beta chains drawn from one sample of a study of blood T cell repertoires in COVID-19. Profiling relied on immunoSEQ multiplex PCR, and the TCRdb table lists in-frame clones only, not all of them. This table has some 61,000 clones, just over 85% appearing once. Sample: peripheral blood. The receptors were gathered from a man aged 25 to 45 with acute or convalescent COVID-19. Both conserved end residues are part of each CDR3. A D gene is named only where the DNA matches it firmly. Rows may omit the clone size; those that give it use once, few, many or a size class.

j_gene: TRBJ2-5; v_gene: TRBV19; abundance: -; d_gene: TRBD2; CDR3nt: TGTGCCAGTAGCCCCCAGGGTCAAATAGCGGGAGCTGAGACCCAGTACTTC; CDR3aa: CASSPQGQIAGAETQYF
j_gene: TRBJ2-7; v_gene: TRBV18; abundance: once; d_gene: TRBD1; CDR3nt: TGTGCCAGCTCACCGGGACAGGCTACCTACGAGCAGTACTTC; CDR3aa: CASSPGQATYEQYF
j_gene: TRBJ1-4; v_gene: TRBV6-4; abundance: once; d_gene: TRBD1; CDR3nt: TGTGCCAGCCGACAGGGGCCATATAGTGAAAAACTGTTTTTT; CDR3aa: CASRQGPYSEKLFF
j_gene: TRBJ1-1; v_gene: TRBV28; abundance: -; d_gene: TRBD1; CDR3nt: TGTGCCAGCAGTTTACCGGGGCAGGGGGGTCAAGCTTTCTTT; CDR3aa: CASSLPGQGGQAFF
j_gene: TRBJ2-2; v_gene: TRBV7-2; abundance: -; d_gene: TRBD1; CDR3nt: TGTGCCAGCAGCCACCCACAGGGGGCCAAAACCGGGGAGCTGTTTTTT; CDR3aa: CASSHPQGAKTGELFF
j_gene: TRBJ1-4; v_gene: TRBV5-4; abundance: -; d_gene: TRBD1; CDR3nt: TGTGCCAGCAGTCGACAGGGGAGGTCCTCAACTAATGAAAAACTGTTTTTT; CDR3aa: CASSRQGRSSTNEKLFF
j_gene: TRBJ2-7; v_gene: TRBV30; abundance: -; d_gene: -; CDR3nt: TGTGCCTGGAGTGTAGGGGTTACCCCTTCCTACGAGCAGTACTTC; CDR3aa: CAWSVGVTPSYEQYF
j_gene: TRBJ2-3; v_gene: TRBV6-6; abundance: -; d_gene: -; CDR3nt: TGTGCCAGCAGTAGGCGGGACGTGACAGATACGCAGTATTTT; CDR3aa: CASSRRDVTDTQYF
j_gene: TRBJ2-7; v_gene: TRBV4-3; abundance: -; d_gene: TRBD2; CDR3nt: TGCGCCAGCAGCCAAGATTGGACTAGCGGGAGTTACGAGCAGTACTTC; CDR3aa: CASSQDWTSGSYEQYF
j_gene: TRBJ2-7; v_gene: TRBV14; abundance: -; d_gene: TRBD1; CDR3nt: TGTGCCAGCAGCCAAATAGGGACAGTCGCATACGAGCAGTACTTC; CDR3aa: CASSQIGTVAYEQYF
j_gene: TRBJ2-1; v_gene: TRBV19; abundance: -; d_gene: TRBD2; CDR3nt: TGTGCCAGTAGCTCATTGGACGTGGGACTAAGGAATGAGCAGTTCTTC; CDR3aa: CASSSLDVGLRNEQFF
j_gene: TRBJ1-2; v_gene: TRBV2; abundance: -; d_gene: -; CDR3nt: TGTGCCAGCATCGGGGGAGCGGTAGTCTATGGCTACACCTTC; CDR3aa: CASIGGAVVYGYTF
j_gene: TRBJ2-7; v_gene: TRBV30; abundance: -; d_gene: -; CDR3nt: TGTGCCTCCCGGTTCGGCGGGGAACACGAGCAGTACTTC; CDR3aa: CASRFGGEHEQYF
j_gene: TRBJ2-1; v_gene: TRBV21-1; abundance: -; d_gene: -; CDR3nt: TGTGCCAGCAAGGCGGGAGGGGACAATGAGCAGTTCTTC; CDR3aa: CASKAGGDNEQFF
j_gene: TRBJ2-7; v_gene: TRBV7-8; abundance: few; d_gene: TRBD2; CDR3nt: TGTGCCAGCAGCTTAAATAGCGGGCTCTACGAGCAGTACTTC; CDR3aa: CASSLNSGLYEQYF
j_gene: TRBJ2-1; v_gene: TRBV7-9; abundance: once; d_gene: -; CDR3nt: TGTGCCAGCAGCTTGGGCTACCTAGAGCAGTTCTTC; CDR3aa: CASSLGYLEQFF
j_gene: TRBJ1-2; v_gene: TRBV11-2; abundance: -; d_gene: -; CDR3nt: TGTGCCAGCAGCTTAGTGGGACATGGAAGCGGCTACACCTTC; CDR3aa: CASSLVGHGSGYTF
j_gene: TRBJ1-1; v_gene: TRBV7-2; abundance: -; d_gene: -; CDR3nt: TGTGCCAGCAGCTTATCGTCGTCGGGCACTGAAGCTTTCTTT; CDR3aa: CASSLSSSGTEAFF
j_gene: TRBJ1-5; v_gene: TRBV11-2; abundance: -; d_gene: -; CDR3nt: TGTGCCAGCAGCCCCGGGGTATGGGGCAATCAGCCCCAGCATTTT; CDR3aa: CASSPGVWGNQPQHF
j_gene: TRBJ2-1; v_gene: TRBV6-2/TRBV6-3; abundance: -; d_gene: -; CDR3nt: TGTGCCAGCAGTTACGAGGATAATGAGCAGTTCTTC; CDR3aa: CASSYEDNEQFF
j_gene: TRBJ2-1; v_gene: TRBV7-3; abundance: -; d_gene: -; CDR3nt: TGTGCCAGCAGCCCTCTAGGGGGGGATGAGCAGTTCTTC; CDR3aa: CASSPLGGDEQFF
j_gene: TRBJ1-2; v_gene: TRBV9; abundance: once; d_gene: -; CDR3nt: TGTGCCAGCAGCGTAGAAACAGCCGGGGGTGACTACACCTTC; CDR3aa: CASSVETAGGDYTF
j_gene: TRBJ1-1; v_gene: TRBV28; abundance: once; d_gene: -; CDR3nt: TGTGCCAGCTCCTTGGGGGGGAACACTGAAGCTTTCTTT; CDR3aa: CASSLGGNTEAFF
j_gene: TRBJ1-1; v_gene: TRBV4-1; abundance: -; d_gene: -; CDR3nt: TGCGCCAGCAGGTTTACAGAGAACACTGAAGCTTTCTTT; CDR3aa: CASRFTENTEAFF
j_gene: TRBJ2-2; v_gene: TRBV24-1; abundance: -; d_gene: -; CDR3nt: TGTGCCACCCGCGGAGGAGGGCCCGGGGAGCTGTTTTTT; CDR3aa: CATRGGGPGELFF
j_gene: TRBJ2-2; v_gene: TRBV4-2; abundance: -; d_gene: -; CDR3nt: TGTGCCAGCAGCCCAACTAGCCCTAACACCGGGGAGCTGTTTTTT; CDR3aa: CASSPTSPNTGELFF
j_gene: TRBJ2-5; v_gene: TRBV5-4; abundance: -; d_gene: TRBD2; CDR3nt: TGTGCCAGCAGCCGAGGGGGACTAGCGGGAGGCAGGCGGGAGACCCAGTACTTC; CDR3aa: CASSRGGLAGGRRETQYF
j_gene: TRBJ2-7; v_gene: TRBV5-1; abundance: -; d_gene: -; CDR3nt: TGCGCCAGCAGCTTCCTTAGTTCCCAAGTCGAGCAGTACTTC; CDR3aa: CASSFLSSQVEQYF